Below, one T cell receptor (beta chain) is given with its context. Its antigen is unidentified. This specimen belongs to a study of T cell repertoires in cytomegalovirus infection. On the study more broadly: Well-studied HLA-B-restricted CMV epitopes were used in the study alongside recently identified HLA-C-restricted ones. CMV infection and matching HLA type were both indicated by public TCR beta signatures. Broader study findings: What dominated the ex vivo response were HLA-C-restricted CMV-specific TCR beta clonotypes. People with CMV and the relevant HLA were identified by cumulative public TCR beta family frequency.

V was pared by 3 bases and J by 0 bases, with 7 bases between. The CDR3 sequence is 14 residues long. The germline gives CDR1 MNHEY, CDR2 SMNVEV (reference sequence). TCRdb re-called the reads with MiXCR, one entry per CDR3 protein. The sample includes some 200,000 distinct CDR3 sequences, roughly 34% of them seen just once. The specimen comprised CD8+ T cells from cultured PBMCs, sampled from culture after CMV antigen stimulation. This receptor was obtained from a human donor in good health (CMV status not recorded). Some clones in this sample may be carry-over from other donors' samples. The chain is built from TRBV27 and TRBJ2-3; D is ambiguous. CDR3 nucleotides: TGTGCCAGCAGTTTCAGCCTTAGCACAGATACGCAGTATTTT. Translating it yields CASSFSLSTDTQYF.